This paragraph covers one T cell receptor (beta chain) sequence. As processed by the authors: Quantification of nucleated cells was approximated via reference gene primer amplification. The data were produced by immunoSEQ multiplex PCR, yet TCRdb's version contains in-frame clones alone and is incomplete. Clone size and the V and J calls come from that table; the DNA yielded D and trimming. The table records fewer than 250,000 clones, around 89% of them present only once. The CDR3 extends over 17 amino acids. Germline V lookup: CDR1 ENHRY, CDR2 SYGVKD. V lost 1 base to trimming and J lost 9 bases; unmatched junction nucleotides: 9. This sample was included in a study of blood T cell repertoires in COVID-19. Participants spanned ages about 18 to 100 years and resided in roughly 26 US areas. Cohorts were assigned according to the clinical history that participants reported.

The chain carries TRBV10-3 and TRBJ2-3; 14 nucleotides agree with TRBD2. Specimen: PBMCs or T cells enriched from blood (not recorded which). The source is a man aged 50 to 59 who had been exposed to COVID-19. CDR3 region: CAISEWAGTSGRVTQYF. CDR3 sequence (DNA): TGTGCCATCAGTGAGTGGGCCGGGACTAGCGGGAGAGTCACGCAGTATTTT.